The clone carrying this T cell receptor beta chain was seen ten or more times. Antigen specificity is unknown. The sample is drawn from a study of regulatory T cells in long-lasting Graves disease. Study results and limitations: The TCR repertoire of persistent Graves' patients was less diverse than that of newly diagnosed ones.

According to the study, TCR beta libraries were built with iRepertoire HTBI primers and CDR3-region Arm-PCR. TCRdb used MiXCR to reprocess the multiplex PCR reads, holding one entry per CDR3 protein. The sample holds 510,000 or so distinct CDR3 sequences; 12% are singletons and the top ten take over 7%. The time point: newly diagnosed GD, antithyroid drugs for less than 3 months. RNA extracted from PBMCs served as the sequencing template. V was shortened by 3 bases and J by 1 base, with 24 bases between the two germline ends. This CDR3 is 19 amino acids long. CDR1 and CDR2 (germline): KGHSH, LQKENI. The same data also went into a second study, on T cells in Graves' hyperthyroidism and ophthalmopathy.

The clonotype was recovered from a woman between 25 and 40 years old with Graves disease. The chain links TRBV18 to TRBJ1-1; D ambiguous. This specimen consisted of peripheral blood mononuclear cells (PBMCs), obtained at new diagnosis, from a patient treated with antithyroid drugs. The CDR3 sequence: CASSPPTGSVGGENTEAFF. The CDR3 bases are TGTGCCAGCTCACCCCCCACGGGATCTGTTGGCGGGGAGAACACTGAAGCTTTCTTT.